The 4 T cell receptor beta chains listed next were all sequenced from one sample in a study of T cell responses to AZD1222 COVID-19 vaccine. Only in-frame clones appear in the TCRdb table, and some are missing; sequencing was by immunoSEQ multiplex PCR. Here the sample spans 120,000 to 150,000 clones, over 85% being singletons. The starting material was peripheral blood, obtained on day 0 of MenACWY control vaccination. Receptor source: an adult in good health.

CDR3 protein: CASSQDIPFPGSNQPQHF. The CDR3 DNA sequence: TGTGCCAGCAGCCAAGATATCCCGTTCCCAGGCAGCAATCAGCCCCAGCATTTT. The rearrangement links TRBV3-1 (or the pseudogene TRBV3-2) to TRBJ1-5; D uncertain. Germline CDR1 is LGHDT and CDR2 is YNNKEL (reference sequence). There are 18 residues in the CDR3. Trimming left V 0 bases short and J 1 base short, with 16 bases between.

This chain joins TRBV2 and TRBJ1-1; 10 bases map to TRBD1. Germline CDR1 reads SNHLY; CDR2 reads FYNNEI. V trimming: 10 bases; J trimming: 4 bases; junction bases outside the gene matches: 9. This CDR3 has 14 amino acids. The CDR3 DNA reads TGTGCCATTCGCTCTCGGACAGGGGGCACTGAAGCTTTCTTT. Residues: CAIRSRTGGTEAFF.

V gene TRBV20-1 combines with J gene TRBJ2-7, with 7 bases matching TRBD2. The J segment lost 3 bases and the V segment lost 3 bases, leaving 8 bases of the junction unmatched. The CDR3 is made up of 14 amino acids. CDR1 and CDR2 (germline): DFQATT, SNEGSKA (reference sequence). CDR3 sequence (DNA): TGCAGTGCTAGTAGATCTAGCGGCTACTACGAGCAGTACTTC. Translated, it gives CSASRSSGYYEQYF.

This clone was seen a single time. The chain recombines TRBV7-3 with TRBJ2-1; 8 positions match TRBD2. The V and J ends lost 1 base and 5 bases, in that order; junction bases with no gene match: 4. The CDR3 extends over 15 amino acids. Germline assignment: CDR1 SGHTA and CDR2 FQGTGA. Here the CDR3 DNA reads TGTGCCAGCAGCTTAAGCGGGGGGACCCACAATGAGCAGTTCTTC. Translated: CASSLSGGTHNEQFF.